The 20 T cell receptor beta chains listed next were all sequenced from one sample in a study of CD8+ T cells in alopecia areata. Extraction of RNA preceded its reverse transcription into cDNA, which served as the sequencing template. Here immunoSEQ multiplex PCR was the method, and the copy in TCRdb shows in-frame clones only, minus some. The table records about 150,000 clones, about 60% of them present only once. The sequences come from CD4+ T cells sorted from blood, collected at week 0. The receptors stem from a human donor with alopecia areata.

The J gene is TRBJ2-6, the V gene TRBV13; perhaps TRBD1 as D (6 bases). The V and J ends lost 0 bases and 0 bases respectively, with 9 bases between them. This CDR3 comprises 17 residues. From germline, CDR1 is PRHDT and CDR2 FYEKMQ (reference sequence). The CDR3 DNA reads TGTGCCAGCAGCTTAGGACAGGGATCCTCTGGGGCCAACGTCCTGACTTTC. This sequence encodes CASSLGQGSSGANVLTF. Full variable domain (remainder filled in from reference TRBV13 and TRBJ2-6): AAGVIQSPRHLIKEKRETATLKCYPIPRHDTVYWYQQGPGQDPQFLISFYEKMQSDKGSIPDRFSAQQFSDYHSELNMSSLELGDSALYFCASSLGQGSSGANVLTFGAGSRLTVL.

The J gene is TRBJ1-4, the V gene TRBV30; 8 nucleotides align to TRBD1. Germline CDR1 and CDR2: GTSNPN and SVGIG (reference sequence). With V trimmed by 3 bases and J by 5 bases, 8 bases remained unmatched. The CDR3 totals 15 residues. For the CDR3, the DNA is TGTGCCTGGAGCCTTACAGGACAGGGCAATGAAAAACTGTTTTTT. It yields the protein CAWSLTGQGNEKLFF.

There are a few counts of this clone. The chain joins TRBV28 to TRBJ2-1, with 7 bases aligning to TRBD1. Germline V gene sequence: CDR1 MDHEN, CDR2 SYDVKM. V was clipped by 1 base and J by 7 bases; unmatched bases: 4. The CDR3 is 14 residues long. The CDR3 nucleotides are TGTGCCAGCAGTTTATCGACAGGGACAAATGAGCAGTTCTTC. Translated: CASSLSTGTNEQFF. Drawing the rest from reference TRBV28 and TRBJ2-1, the complete variable domain is DVKVTQSSRYLVKRTGEKVFLECVQDMDHENMFWYRQDPGLGLRLIYFSYDVKMKEKGDIPEGYSVSREKKERFSLILESASTNQTSMYLCASSLSTGTNEQFFGPGTRLTVL.

CDR3 region: CASRMWQENTGELFF. Here the CDR3 DNA reads TGTGCCAGCAGAATGTGGCAGGAGAACACCGGGGAGCTGTTTTTT. The chain couples TRBV27 to TRBJ2-2; the D is unclear. Trimming pared 6 bases from V and 1 base from J, leaving 12 bases between. Germline lookup yields CDR1 MNHEY and CDR2 SMNVEV (reference sequence). CDR3 length: 15 amino acids.

The chain is built from TRBV14 and TRBJ2-3; D tentatively reads TRBD1 or TRBD2 (6 bases each). Trimming left V 6 bases short and J 5 bases short, with 18 bases between. CDR1 is SGHDN and CDR2 is FVKESK in the germline V gene. The CDR3 extends over 15 amino acids. This CDR3 is CASRRTGTDGDTQYF. For the CDR3, the DNA is TGTGCCAGCAGAAGAACAGGGACTGATGGAGATACGCAGTATTTT.

This clone has only a few counts. The chain employs TRBV10-3 and TRBJ2-3; D remains ambiguous. The CDR3 totals 11 residues. With 10 bases removed from V and 1 base from J, the gap between germline ends came to 6 bases. The germline gives CDR1 ENHRY, CDR2 SYGVKD. CDR3 sequence reads: CATQGTDTQYF. The CDR3 DNA reads as TGTGCCACGCAAGGCACAGATACGCAGTATTTT.

The chain has TRBV12-2 and TRBJ2-1. TRBV12-2 is a pseudogene. This CDR3 is 15 amino acids long. The CDR3 DNA follows: TGTGCAAGTCGCTTTACCGTTCAAGACCACAATGAGCAGTTCTTC. This encodes CASRFTVQDHNEQFF.

The genes are TRBV25-1 and TRBJ2-5; 8 positions match TRBD1. The J segment lost 5 bases and the V segment lost 5 bases, leaving 4 bases of the junction unmatched. This CDR3 contains 13 residues. Germline CDR1 reads MGHDK; CDR2 reads SYGVNS. CDR3 nucleotide sequence: TGTGCCAGCAGTAGGACAGGGAGGGAGACCCAGTACTTC. Translating gives CASSRTGRETQYF.

The V call is TRBV2, the J call TRBJ1-1; TRBD1 agrees at 8 bases. V shed 8 bases and J 10 bases; nucleotides not matched to a gene: 12. This CDR3 has 13 amino acids. Germline assignment: CDR1 SNHLY and CDR2 FYNNEI. The CDR3: CASSIAGGRRAFF. The CDR3 region has the DNA TGTGCCAGCTCGATAGCAGGGGGCAGGAGAGCTTTCTTT.

This clone showed up just a few times. Here the CDR3 reads CASRQNGETQYF. CDR3 coding DNA: TGTGCCAGCAGACAGAACGGGGAGACCCAGTACTTC. The genes are TRBV11-2 and TRBJ2-5; D call uncertain. Trimming removed 6 bases at V and 5 bases at J, with 10 bases between. The CDR3 loop spans 12 amino acids. The germline CDR1 and CDR2 sequences are SGHAT and FQNNGV.

This clone has just a few counts. Within the sample, other DNA sequences also encode this same CDR3. The chain couples TRBV7-9 to TRBJ2-5; D ambiguous. The V end lost 5 bases, the J end lost 5 bases, and 9 bases lay between the germline ends. CDR1 and CDR2 from the germline V gene are SEHNR and FQNEAQ (reference sequence). The CDR3 runs 12 residues. CDR3 nucleotides: TGTGCCAGCAGCCCCGGCGCTGAGACCCAGTACTTC. Encoded protein: CASSPGAETQYF.

The V and J genes are TRBV29-1 and TRBJ1-1; D is ambiguous. The CDR3 extends over 13 amino acids. Germline V lookup: CDR1 SQVTM, CDR2 ANQGSEA. Trimming removed 5 bases from V and 1 base from J, with 11 bases in between. For the CDR3, the DNA is TGCAGCGTTATGAGCGGGAGGAACACTGAAGCTTTCTTT. This sequence encodes CSVMSGRNTEAFF.

This clone turned up a few times. The chain recombines TRBV7-9 with TRBJ2-4; D unresolved. Trimming removed 1 base at V and 4 bases at J, with 8 bases between. CDR1 is SEHNR, CDR2 FQNEAQ, per germline (reference sequence). The CDR3 length is 14 residues. As DNA, the CDR3 is TGTGCCAGCAGCTTAGGATGGGCGAAAAACATTCAGTACTTC. Translation gives CASSLGWAKNIQYF.

The chain's CDR3 is CSADMGLAGEETQYF. CDR3 DNA sequence: TGCAGCGCAGATATGGGACTAGCGGGAGAAGAGACCCAGTACTTC. V gene TRBV29-1 combines with J gene TRBJ2-5, with 14 bases that match TRBD2. This CDR3 is 15 amino acids long. CDR1 SQVTM and CDR2 ANQGSEA come from the germline V gene. Unmatched junction bases numbered 7, after V lost 7 bases and J lost 3 bases.

The chain is built from TRBV5-6 and TRBJ2-7, with 8 bases aligning to TRBD1. Germline V gene lookup returns CDR1 SGHDT and CDR2 YYEEEE. V was clipped by 2 bases and J by 2 bases; unmatched bases: 6. The CDR3 length is 15 residues. CDR3 protein: CASSFLGTGTYEQYF. The CDR3 nucleotides are TGTGCCAGCAGCTTCTTGGGGACAGGTACCTACGAGCAGTACTTC.

Comments on this clone: This sample includes further DNA sequences coding for the same CDR3. The gene calls are TRBV30 and TRBJ1-4; tentative D call: TRBD1 (5 bases). Germline V gives CDR1 GTSNPN, CDR2 SVGIG (reference sequence). Trimming shortened V by 4 bases and J by 4 bases, and 10 bases separated the two germline ends. This CDR3 contains 13 residues. Written as DNA, the CDR3 is TGTGCCTGGACGGGGGGTTTTAATGAAAAACTGTTTTTT. This codes for CAWTGGFNEKLFF.

This chain uses TRBV4-2 with TRBJ1-2; a possible D gene is TRBD1 (6 bases). This CDR3 has 15 amino acids. Trimming stripped 1 base from V and 8 bases from J, with 17 bases between. The germline V gene encodes CDR1 LGHNA and CDR2 YNFKEQ. The CDR3 sequence is CASSQVMSGGEGYTF. The CDR3 DNA sequence: TGTGCCAGCAGCCAAGTGATGTCGGGGGGCGAGGGCTACACCTTC.

The gene calls are TRBV4-1 and TRBJ1-6; D remains ambiguous. The CDR3 consists of 15 residues. Germline V gene data show CDR1 as MGHRA and CDR2 as YSYEKL. The germline V and J ends were trimmed by 2 bases and 9 bases, with 14 bases remaining between them. The CDR3 here is CASSQTRDPGSPLHF. The DNA of the CDR3 is TGCGCCAGCAGCCAAACCCGGGATCCGGGTTCACCCCTCCACTTT.

This chain links TRBV20-1 with TRBJ2-5; a possible D gene is TRBD2 (6 bases). In germline, CDR1 is DFQATT, CDR2 SNEGSKA (reference sequence). This CDR3 region has 11 residues. The CDR3 spells CSGGKDETQYF. The CDR3 DNA reads as TGCAGCGGGGGAAAGGATGAGACCCAGTACTTC.

J is TRBJ1-5 and V is TRBV12-5; D is unclear. The germline V gene encodes CDR1 LGHNT and CDR2 FRNRAP. The CDR3 runs to 17 residues. V was trimmed by 3 bases and J by 1 base, leaving 16 bases between them. The CDR3 nucleotides are TGTGCTAGTGGTTTACACTTGGGTGTGACGAGCAATCAGCCCCAGCATTTT. It yields the protein CASGLHLGVTSNQPQHF.